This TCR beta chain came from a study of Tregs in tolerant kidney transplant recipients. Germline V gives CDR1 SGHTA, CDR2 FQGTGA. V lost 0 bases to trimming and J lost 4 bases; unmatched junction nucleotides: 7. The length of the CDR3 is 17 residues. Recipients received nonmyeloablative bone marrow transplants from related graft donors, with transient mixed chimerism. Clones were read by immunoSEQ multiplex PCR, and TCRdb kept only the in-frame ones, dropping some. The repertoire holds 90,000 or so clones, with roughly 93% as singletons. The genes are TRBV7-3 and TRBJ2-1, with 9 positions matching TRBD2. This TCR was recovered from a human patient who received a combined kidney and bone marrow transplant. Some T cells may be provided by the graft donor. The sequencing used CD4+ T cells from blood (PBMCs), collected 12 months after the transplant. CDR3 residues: CASSLTATSGLYNEQFF. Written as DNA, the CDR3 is TGTGCCAGCAGCTTAACGGCGACTAGCGGCCTTTACAATGAGCAGTTCTTC.